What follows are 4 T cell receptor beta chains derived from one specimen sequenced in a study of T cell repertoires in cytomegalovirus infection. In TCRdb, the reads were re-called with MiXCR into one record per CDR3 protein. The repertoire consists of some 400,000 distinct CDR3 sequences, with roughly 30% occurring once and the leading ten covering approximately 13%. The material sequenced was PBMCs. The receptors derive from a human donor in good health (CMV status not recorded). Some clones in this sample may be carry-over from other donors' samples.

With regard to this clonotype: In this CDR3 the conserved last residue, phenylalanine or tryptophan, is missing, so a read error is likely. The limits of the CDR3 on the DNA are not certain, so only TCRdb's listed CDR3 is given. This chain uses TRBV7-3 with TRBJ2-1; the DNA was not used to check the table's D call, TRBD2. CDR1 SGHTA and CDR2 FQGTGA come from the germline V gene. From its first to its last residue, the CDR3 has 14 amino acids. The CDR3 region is CASSSSGLNNEQLL.

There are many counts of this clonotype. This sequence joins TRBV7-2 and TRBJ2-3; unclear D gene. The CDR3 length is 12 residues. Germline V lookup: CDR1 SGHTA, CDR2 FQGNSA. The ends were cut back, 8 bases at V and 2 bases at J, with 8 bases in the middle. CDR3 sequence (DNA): TGTGCCAGCGGCAGGTACACAGATACGCAGTATTTT. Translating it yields CASGRYTDTQYF.

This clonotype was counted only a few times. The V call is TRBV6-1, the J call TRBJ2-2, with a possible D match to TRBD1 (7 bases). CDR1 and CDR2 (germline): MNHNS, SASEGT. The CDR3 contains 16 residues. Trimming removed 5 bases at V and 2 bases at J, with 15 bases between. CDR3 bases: TGTGCCAGCAGTTTTAGGACAGGACTAAACACCGGGGAGCTGTTTTTT. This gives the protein CASSFRTGLNTGELFF.

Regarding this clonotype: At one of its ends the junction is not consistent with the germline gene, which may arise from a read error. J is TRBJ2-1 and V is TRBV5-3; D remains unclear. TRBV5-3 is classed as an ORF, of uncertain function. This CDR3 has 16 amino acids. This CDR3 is CASSLYSSSSYNEQFF. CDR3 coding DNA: TGTGCCAGCAGCTTGTACAGCTCGAGCTCCTACAATGAGCAGTTCTTC.